The 17 T cell receptor beta chains presented below share a single source sample, sequenced in a study of beta chain features in type 1 diabetes. Expressed TCRB transcripts were sequenced after all isolated RNA was converted to cDNA. Repertoires were generated with immunoSEQ multiplex PCR, while TCRdb's copy carries only in-frame clones and drops some. The table shows roughly 140,000 clones, with around 7% occurring only once. Sequences were obtained from central memory CD4+ T cells from blood. These receptors originate from a woman aged 25 to 39 in good health.

V gene TRBV7-8 combines with J gene TRBJ2-5, with a tentative D call TRBD1 (5 bases). CDR1 and CDR2 (germline): SGHVS, FQNEAQ. V was pared by 4 bases and J by 6 bases, with 6 bases between. CDR3 length equals 11 residues. The CDR3: CASSSGQTQYF. The CDR3 nucleotides read TGTGCCAGCAGCTCAGGGCAGACCCAGTACTTC.

The rearrangement joins TRBV28 to TRBJ2-1; 9 bases map to TRBD2. CDR3 length: 15 residues. V lost 1 base, J lost 7 bases, and 5 bases stayed unmatched. Germline lookup yields CDR1 MDHEN and CDR2 SYDVKM. CDR3 amino acids: CASSLLASGNNEQFF. The CDR3 DNA follows: TGTGCCAGCAGTTTATTGGCTAGCGGGAATAATGAGCAGTTCTTC.

This chain connects TRBV9 to TRBJ2-5, with 7 positions matching TRBD1. The J call may be in error: the DNA end matches TRBJ2-7 better. Germline-derived CDR1 and CDR2 are SGDLS and YYNGEE. CDR3 length equals 13 residues. As DNA, the CDR3 is TGTGCCAGCAGCGTAGGGGGGACAGACGAGCAGTACTTC. Translated, it gives CASSVGGTDEQYF.

This clone was counted at least ten times. The chain couples TRBV7-2 to TRBJ2-7, with 9 bases that match TRBD1. Germline trimming cut 4 bases from V and 6 bases from J; bases unmatched to any gene: 10. From germline, CDR1 is SGHTA and CDR2 FQGNSA. The CDR3 extends over 15 amino acids. This chain's CDR3 is CASSWGTGIGSEQYF. The CDR3 DNA reads TGTGCCAGCAGCTGGGGGACAGGGATCGGGTCCGAGCAGTACTTC.

The V and J genes are TRBV7-2 and TRBJ2-5; tentative D call: TRBD2 (6 bases). The length of the CDR3 is 14 residues. Germline V gene data show CDR1 as SGHTA and CDR2 as FQGNSA. Trimming left V 1 base short and J 2 bases short, with 8 bases between. CDR3 loop: CASSLGREQETQYF. The CDR3 region has the DNA TGTGCCAGCAGCTTAGGGAGGGAACAAGAGACCCAGTACTTC.

Notes on this clone: Other DNA sequences of this sample code for an identical CDR3. V and J are TRBV10-3 and TRBJ2-2; 7 positions agree with TRBD2. The V segment lost 4 bases and the J segment 5 bases; nucleotides outside the gene matches: 4. CDR1 is ENHRY and CDR2 is SYGVKD in the germline V gene. CDR3 length: 14 residues. The CDR3 DNA sequence: TGTGCCATCAGTGCGGGGGGTAGGACCGGGGAGCTGTTTTTT. It yields the protein CAISAGGRTGELFF.

This chain connects TRBV9 to TRBJ2-2, with D uncertain. The V gene lost 0 bases and the J gene lost 2 bases, with 5 bases spanning the gap. The germline gives CDR1 SGDLS, CDR2 YYNGEE. The CDR3 is made up of 14 amino acids. The CDR3 sequence: CASSVGHNTGELFF. CDR3 nucleotides: TGTGCCAGCAGCGTAGGGCATAACACCGGGGAGCTGTTTTTT.

This rearrangement joins TRBV30 to TRBJ1-4; D uncertain. The CDR3 has 13 amino acids. V lost 1 base to trimming and J lost 4 bases, with 7 bases between them. Germline assignment: CDR1 GTSNPN and CDR2 SVGIG (reference sequence). CDR3 sequence reads: CAWSGGFNEKLFF. The CDR3, as DNA: TGTGCCTGGAGTGGCGGGTTTAATGAAAAACTGTTTTTT.

This clone has ten or more counts. The chain joins TRBV7-9 to TRBJ2-3; the match to TRBD2 covers 8 bases. CDR1 SEHNR and CDR2 FQNEAQ come from the germline V gene (reference sequence). The V and J ends lost 1 base and 4 bases, in that order; junction bases with no gene match: 7. The CDR3 runs 16 residues. The CDR3 nucleotides are TGTGCCAGCAGCTTAGGAATTAGCGGGACCCCAGATACGCAGTATTTT. This gives the protein CASSLGISGTPDTQYF.

This clone has a handful of counts. Additional DNA sequences in this sample encode the identical CDR3. CDR3 loop: CASSPGYTEAFF. The DNA for the CDR3 is TGTGCCAGCAGTCCGGGGTACACTGAAGCTTTCTTT. The chain carries TRBV11-2 and TRBJ1-1; no clear D gene. Germline V gene sequence: CDR1 SGHAT, CDR2 FQNNGV. V was shortened by 6 bases and J by 3 bases, with 8 bases between the two germline ends. This CDR3 has 12 residues.

This clone was picked up many times. The chain combines TRBV2 with TRBJ2-5; the D gene is possibly TRBD2 (6 bases). Germline V gives CDR1 SNHLY, CDR2 FYNNEI. The CDR3 sequence is 14 residues long. V shed 6 bases and J shed 6 bases, with 17 bases lying between them. The CDR3 DNA reads TGTGCCAGCAGCCGAGAAGGAGGCGGGAAGACCCAGTACTTC. This sequence encodes CASSREGGGKTQYF.

The chain carries TRBV18 and TRBJ2-7, with 13 nucleotides matching TRBD2. CDR3 length: 14 amino acids. The germline V gene has CDR1 KGHSH and CDR2 LQKENI. V dropped 3 bases and J dropped 5; count of bases not matched to a gene: 1. The CDR3 protein is CASSPGTSGNEQYF. The DNA for the CDR3 is TGTGCCAGCTCACCCGGGACTAGCGGGAACGAGCAGTACTTC.

This clone turned up a few times. The V and J genes are TRBV6-6 and TRBJ2-5; D might be TRBD2 (5 bases). The CDR3 loop spans 14 amino acids. V was pared by 6 bases and J by 5 bases, with 16 bases between. CDR1 is MNHNY, CDR2 SVGAGI, per germline (reference sequence). The CDR3 nucleotides are TGTGCCAGCAGCGTCGGTACCGGGGTGGAGACCCAGTACTTC. Its translation is CASSVGTGVETQYF.

The sample holds a few counts of this clone. The gene calls are TRBV14 and TRBJ2-7; a weak D match, TRBD1 (5 bases). The length of the CDR3 is 12 residues. Germline loops: CDR1 SGHDN, CDR2 FVKESK. V dropped 0 bases and J dropped 9 bases, with 9 bases sitting between them. The CDR3 nucleotides are TGTGCCAGCAGCCAAGAAGGACAAAGGCAGTACTTC. Translated, it gives CASSQEGQRQYF.

This clone was observed a handful of times. The chain recombines TRBV7-3 with TRBJ2-5, with 12 bases matching TRBD2. Germline values: CDR1 SGHTA, CDR2 FQGTGA. V dropped 4 bases and J dropped 2; count of bases not matched to a gene: 5. The CDR3 loop spans 16 amino acids. The CDR3 region is CASSSWTSGTQETQYF. DNA for the CDR3: TGTGCCAGCAGCTCCTGGACTAGCGGGACTCAAGAGACCCAGTACTTC.

The gene calls are TRBV11-3 and TRBJ2-7; D is possibly TRBD2 (6 bases). The CDR3 spans 12 residues. Trimming shortened V by 9 bases and J by 1 base, and 10 bases separated the two germline ends. From germline, CDR1 is SGHNT and CDR2 YENEEA. This CDR3 reads CARRDRSYEQYF. DNA for the CDR3: TGTGCCAGGCGGGACCGATCCTACGAGCAGTACTTC.

The rearrangement links TRBV11-2 to TRBJ1-1; TRBD1 matches at 9 bases. This CDR3 is built from 15 residues. The germline V gene has CDR1 SGHAT and CDR2 FQNNGV. The J segment lost 5 bases and the V segment lost 3 bases, leaving 7 bases of the junction unmatched. CDR3 bases: TGTGCCAGCAGCTTCCTCGACAGGGGGGGAACTGAAGCTTTCTTT. Protein product: CASSFLDRGGTEAFF.